This T cell receptor beta chain was captured in a study of identical twins. All of the donors were Caucasians in good health. This CDR3 is built from 16 residues. V lost 5 bases and J lost 4, with 19 bases in between. CDR1 and CDR2 (germline): KGHDR, SFDVKD. Concerning this clonotype itself: Its antigen is unknown.

Notes on the study in general: Memory repertoires lacked the insertion deficit that abundant cord blood beta clonotypes showed.

TCRdb passed the 5' RACE reads through MiXCR, listing each CDR3 protein once. The sample carries 420,000 or so distinct CDR3 sequences, approximately 18% recorded once. Sequencing was carried out using naive T cells sorted from blood. The TCR was taken from a man between 45 and 60 years old in good health. The chain joins TRBV24-1 to TRBJ2-5, with a tentative D call TRBD2 (5 bases). The CDR3 spells CATSAGGFTRGETQYF. The CDR3 DNA sequence: TGTGCCACCAGTGCCGGCGGATTTACCCGGGGAGAGACCCAGTACTTC.